This T cell receptor (beta chain) originates from a study of blood T cells in healthy people across ages. Together with a sample-barcoded 5' primer, a J-beta primer mix was included in a second PCR lasting roughly 6 to 12 cycles. Every cDNA was tagged by a template-switch adaptor with 12 random nucleotides. Each CDR3 protein is one row after TCRdb ran MiXCR on the 5' RACE reads. The repertoire consists of about 760,000 distinct CDR3 sequences, with approximately 60% occurring once and the leading ten covering roughly 24%. CDR3 size: 14 residues. Per the germline V gene, CDR1 is DFQATT and CDR2 is SNEGSKA (reference sequence). Trimming took 1 base from V and 2 from J, leaving 11 bases between them.

The clonotype was recovered from a man aged 40-49 years in good health. What was sequenced was blood. The chain carries TRBV20-1 and TRBJ1-1; D not resolved. Here the CDR3 DNA reads TGCAGTGCTAGAGTTGAAGGGTCCAACACTGAAGCTTTCTTT. Protein: CSARVEGSNTEAFF.